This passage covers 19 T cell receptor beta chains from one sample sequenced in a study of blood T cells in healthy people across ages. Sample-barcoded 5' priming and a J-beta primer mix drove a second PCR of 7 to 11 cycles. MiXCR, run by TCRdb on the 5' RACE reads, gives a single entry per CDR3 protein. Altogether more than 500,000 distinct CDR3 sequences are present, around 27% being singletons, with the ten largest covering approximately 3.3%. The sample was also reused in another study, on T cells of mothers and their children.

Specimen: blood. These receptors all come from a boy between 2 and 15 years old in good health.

Here the CDR3 reads CASSLRGQGAAKNIQYF. The CDR3 coding sequence is TGTGCCAGCAGCCTAAGGGGACAGGGGGCGGCCAAAAACATTCAGTACTTC. The genes are TRBV13 and TRBJ2-4; 12 bases agree with TRBD1. Trimming cost V 5 bases and J 1 base; bases outside gene matches: 6. Looked up from germline, CDR1 is PRHDT and CDR2 is FYEKMQ (reference sequence). This CDR3 region has 17 residues.

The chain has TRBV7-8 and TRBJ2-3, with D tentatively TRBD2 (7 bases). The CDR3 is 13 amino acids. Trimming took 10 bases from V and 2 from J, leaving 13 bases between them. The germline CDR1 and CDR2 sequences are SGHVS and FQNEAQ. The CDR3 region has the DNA TGTGCCACCCGGGGGGCGGCCACAGATACGCAGTATTTT. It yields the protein CATRGAATDTQYF.

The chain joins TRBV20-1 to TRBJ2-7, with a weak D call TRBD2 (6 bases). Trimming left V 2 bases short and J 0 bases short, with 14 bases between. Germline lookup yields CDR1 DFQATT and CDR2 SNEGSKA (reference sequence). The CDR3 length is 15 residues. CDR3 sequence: CSARSPGRGSYEQYF. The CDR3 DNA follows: TGCAGTGCTAGATCCCCCGGGCGGGGCTCCTACGAGCAGTACTTC.

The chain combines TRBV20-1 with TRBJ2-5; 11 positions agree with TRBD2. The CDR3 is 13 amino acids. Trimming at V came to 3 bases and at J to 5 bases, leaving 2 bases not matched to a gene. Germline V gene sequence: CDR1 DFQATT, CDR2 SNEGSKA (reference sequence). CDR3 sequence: CSASSGGAETQYF. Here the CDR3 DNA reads TGCAGTGCTAGTAGCGGGGGGGCGGAGACCCAGTACTTC.

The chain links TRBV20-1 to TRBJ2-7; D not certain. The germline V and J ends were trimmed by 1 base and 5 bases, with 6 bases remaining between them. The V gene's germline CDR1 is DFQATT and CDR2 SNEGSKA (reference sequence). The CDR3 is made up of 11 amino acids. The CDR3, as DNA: TGCAGTGCTAGAGCCGCTGACGAGCAGTACTTC. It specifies CSARAADEQYF.

The CDR3 loop reads CASSQETSGIRVYEQYF. In DNA form, the CDR3 reads TGTGCCAGCAGCCAAGAAACTAGCGGGATCCGAGTGTACGAGCAGTACTTC. The chain combines TRBV3-1 with TRBJ2-7, with TRBD2 matching 10 bases. Germline CDR1 LGHDT, CDR2 YNNKEL (reference sequence). The trim removed 0 bases at V and 4 bases at J, leaving 9 bases unmatched. The CDR3 is 17 amino acids.

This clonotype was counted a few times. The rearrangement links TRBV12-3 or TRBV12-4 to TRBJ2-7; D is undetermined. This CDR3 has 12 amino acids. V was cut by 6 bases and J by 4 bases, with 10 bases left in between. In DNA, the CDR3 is TGTGCCAGCAGGGCAGACGGTTACGAGCAGTACTTC. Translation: CASRADGYEQYF.

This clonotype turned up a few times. The CDR3 region has the DNA TGCGCCAGCAGCCACGGACAGGGGGCTGCCGGGGAGCTGTTTTTT. It specifies CASSHGQGAAGELFF. This chain links TRBV5-1 with TRBJ2-2, with TRBD1 matching over 11 bases. The trim removed 4 bases at V and 6 bases at J, leaving 5 bases unmatched. The germline V gene has CDR1 SGHRS and CDR2 YFSETQ. The CDR3 sequence is 15 residues long.

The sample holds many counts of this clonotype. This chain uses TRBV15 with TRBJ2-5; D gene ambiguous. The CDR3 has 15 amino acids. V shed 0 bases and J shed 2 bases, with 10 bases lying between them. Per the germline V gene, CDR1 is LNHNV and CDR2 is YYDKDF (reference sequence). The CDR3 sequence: CATSRDPQQQETQYF. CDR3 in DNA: TGTGCCACCAGCAGAGATCCGCAGCAGCAAGAGACCCAGTACTTC.

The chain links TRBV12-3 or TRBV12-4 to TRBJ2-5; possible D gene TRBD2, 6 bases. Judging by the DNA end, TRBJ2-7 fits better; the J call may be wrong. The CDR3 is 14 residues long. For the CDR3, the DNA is TGTGCCAGCACGATCGCGGGAAGGATCTACGAGCAGTACTTC. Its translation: CASTIAGRIYEQYF.

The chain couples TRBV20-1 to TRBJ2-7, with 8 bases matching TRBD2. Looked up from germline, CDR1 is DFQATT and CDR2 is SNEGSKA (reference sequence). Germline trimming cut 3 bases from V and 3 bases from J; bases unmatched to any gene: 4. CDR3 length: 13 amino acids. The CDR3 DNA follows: TGCAGTGCTAGCGGGAGGGGGATCTACGAGCAGTACTTC. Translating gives CSASGRGIYEQYF.

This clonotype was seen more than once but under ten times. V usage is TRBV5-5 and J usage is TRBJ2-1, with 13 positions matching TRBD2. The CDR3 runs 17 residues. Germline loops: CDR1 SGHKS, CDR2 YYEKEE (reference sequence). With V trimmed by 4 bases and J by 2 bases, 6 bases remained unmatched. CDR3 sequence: CASSVGLAGVAYNEQFF. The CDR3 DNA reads TGTGCCAGCAGCGTCGGACTAGCGGGAGTCGCCTACAATGAGCAGTTCTTC.

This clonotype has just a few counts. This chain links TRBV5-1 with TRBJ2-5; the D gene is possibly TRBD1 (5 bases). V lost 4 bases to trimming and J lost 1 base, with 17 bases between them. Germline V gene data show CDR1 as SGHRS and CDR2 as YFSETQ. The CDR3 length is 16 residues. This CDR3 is CASSIGRAIPQETQYF. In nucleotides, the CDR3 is TGCGCCAGCAGCATAGGCAGGGCTATTCCCCAAGAGACCCAGTACTTC.

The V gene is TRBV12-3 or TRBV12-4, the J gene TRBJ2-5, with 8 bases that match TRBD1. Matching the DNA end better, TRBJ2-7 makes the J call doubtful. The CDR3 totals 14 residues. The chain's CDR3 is CASPNDRGRNEQYF. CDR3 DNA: TGTGCCAGCCCCAACGACAGGGGTCGAAACGAGCAGTACTTC.

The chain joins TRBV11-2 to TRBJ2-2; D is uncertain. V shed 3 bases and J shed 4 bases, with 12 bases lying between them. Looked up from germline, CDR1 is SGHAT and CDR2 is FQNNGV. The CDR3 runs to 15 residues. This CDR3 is CASSFAGRSTGELFF. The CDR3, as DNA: TGTGCCAGCAGCTTTGCTGGACGCTCCACCGGGGAGCTGTTTTTT.

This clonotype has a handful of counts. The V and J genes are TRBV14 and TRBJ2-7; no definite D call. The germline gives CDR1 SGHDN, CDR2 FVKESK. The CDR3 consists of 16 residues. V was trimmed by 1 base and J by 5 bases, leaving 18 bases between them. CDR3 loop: CASSQAFGQIGHEQYF. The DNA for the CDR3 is TGTGCCAGCAGCCAAGCGTTCGGGCAGATAGGCCACGAGCAGTACTTC.

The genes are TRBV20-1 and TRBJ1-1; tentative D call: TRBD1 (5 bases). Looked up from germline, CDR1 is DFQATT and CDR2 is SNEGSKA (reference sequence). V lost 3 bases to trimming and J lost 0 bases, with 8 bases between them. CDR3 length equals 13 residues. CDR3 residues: CSASRALNTEAFF. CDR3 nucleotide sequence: TGCAGTGCTAGCAGGGCCTTGAACACTGAAGCTTTCTTT.

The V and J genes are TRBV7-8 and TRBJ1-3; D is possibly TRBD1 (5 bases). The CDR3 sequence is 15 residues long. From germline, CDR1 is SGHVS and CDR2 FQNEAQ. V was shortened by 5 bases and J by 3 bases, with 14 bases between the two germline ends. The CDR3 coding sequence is TGTGCCAGCAGCAGATGGGGGTACCTTGGAAACACCATATATTTT. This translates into CASSRWGYLGNTIYF.

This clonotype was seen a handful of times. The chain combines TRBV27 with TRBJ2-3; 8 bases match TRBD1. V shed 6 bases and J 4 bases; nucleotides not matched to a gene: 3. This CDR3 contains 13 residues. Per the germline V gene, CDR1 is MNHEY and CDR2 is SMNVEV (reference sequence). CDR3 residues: CASRLQGADTQYF. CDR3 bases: TGTGCCAGCAGGCTACAGGGGGCAGATACGCAGTATTTT.